Following are 13 T cell receptor beta chains from one sample sequenced in a study of T-cell memory formation after mild COVID-19. TCRdb ran MiXCR on the 5' RACE reads and lists one entry per CDR3 protein. Of fewer than 600,000 distinct CDR3 sequences listed, roughly 21% are singletons. Sequenced material: PBMCs or a T cell subset sorted from them (not recorded which). Source of these receptors: an adult woman who had mild COVID-19 (a few samples of this study predate the infection). Cell type and time point are not known.

The chain recombines TRBV9 with TRBJ2-7, with 11 nucleotides matching TRBD2. Germline CDR1 and CDR2: SGDLS and YYNGEE. Trimming took 4 bases from V and 1 from J; bases not matched to a gene: 7. The CDR3 is 16 residues long. The CDR3 spells CASSPWTSGYSYEQYF. The CDR3 DNA follows: TGTGCCAGCAGCCCCTGGACTAGCGGGTATTCCTACGAGCAGTACTTC.

This clonotype was counted a few times. The chain links TRBV5-1 to TRBJ1-5; 9 bases are a match to TRBD1. The CDR3 length is 15 residues. Germline V gene data show CDR1 as SGHRS and CDR2 as YFSETQ. V lost 6 bases to trimming and J lost 1 base; unmatched junction nucleotides: 5. The CDR3 region has the DNA TGCGCCAGCACCCCGACAGGGGGAAGCAATCAGCCCCAGCATTTT. This sequence encodes CASTPTGGSNQPQHF.

The V call is TRBV9, the J call TRBJ1-2, with 9 bases identical to TRBD1. The CDR3 covers 14 residues. From germline, CDR1 is SGDLS and CDR2 YYNGEE. Trimming took 2 bases from V and 2 from J; bases not matched to a gene: 1. The CDR3 spells CASSVTGGNYGYTF. The CDR3 DNA reads as TGTGCCAGCAGCGTTACAGGGGGCAACTATGGCTACACCTTC.

This sequence joins TRBV12-3 or TRBV12-4 and TRBJ2-1; 14 bases line up with TRBD2. This CDR3 spans 17 amino acids. The V segment lost 3 bases and the J segment 9 bases; nucleotides outside the gene matches: 10. CDR3 coding DNA: TGTGCCAGCAGTTTGGGACTAGCGGGAGTCGCAGCCGGTGAGCAGTTCTTC. This codes for CASSLGLAGVAAGEQFF.

V and J are TRBV6-2 or TRBV6-3 and TRBJ1-6, with 7 positions matching TRBD1. The germline gives CDR1 MNHEY, CDR2 SVGEGT. The CDR3 sequence is 16 residues long. Trimming removed 6 bases from V and 3 bases from J; junction bases left unmatched: 8. Here the CDR3 reads CASSNDRVVYNSPLHF. Written as DNA, the CDR3 is TGTGCCAGCAGCAACGACAGGGTGGTCTATAATTCACCCCTCCACTTT.

This chain joins TRBV5-1 and TRBJ2-1; 8 nucleotides align to TRBD2. In germline, CDR1 is SGHRS, CDR2 YFSETQ. There are 16 residues in the CDR3. V gave up 4 bases and J gave up 6 bases; unmatched junction bases: 12. CDR3: CASSLLPGLGTNEQFF. The CDR3 bases are TGCGCCAGCAGCCTCTTACCGGGACTAGGAACCAATGAGCAGTTCTTC.

This chain uses TRBV12-3 or TRBV12-4 with TRBJ1-4; no clear D gene. Trimming stripped 5 bases from V and 8 bases from J, with 18 bases between. This CDR3 has 15 residues. For the CDR3, the DNA is TGTGCCAGCAGTCCCAAGGGCATGGTTGGAGAAAAACTGTTTTTT. Amino acids: CASSPKGMVGEKLFF.

J is TRBJ2-3 and V is TRBV19; 7 nucleotides line up with TRBD2. The V gene end was trimmed by 5 bases and the J gene end by 2 bases; junction bases not matched to a gene: 7. CDR1 and CDR2 from the germline V gene are LNHDA and SQIVND (reference sequence). CDR3 size: 15 residues. The CDR3 loop reads CASSLGTTITDTQYF. CDR3 nucleotide sequence: TGTGCCAGTAGTCTTGGGACTACCATCACAGATACGCAGTATTTT.

The chain links TRBV24-1 to TRBJ2-1; 10 bases map to TRBD2. Germline loops: CDR1 KGHDR, CDR2 SFDVKD. The CDR3 length is 15 residues. The trim removed 1 base at V and 8 bases at J, leaving 4 bases unmatched. The chain's CDR3 is CATSDFSGRFDEQFF. The CDR3 bases are TGTGCCACCAGTGATTTTAGCGGGAGGTTCGATGAGCAGTTCTTC.

This clonotype was seen only a few times. The V gene is TRBV30, the J gene TRBJ2-3; weak D call: TRBD2 (7 bases). CDR3 length equals 13 residues. The germline V and J ends were trimmed by 2 bases and 4 bases, with 10 bases remaining between them. CDR1 GTSNPN and CDR2 SVGIG come from the germline V gene (reference sequence). The CDR3 DNA sequence: TGTGCCTGGAGTAAAGGGGGGGCAGATACGCAGTATTTT. Translation: CAWSKGGADTQYF.

The chain links TRBV5-1 to TRBJ2-3; D tentatively fits TRBD1 or TRBD2 (5 bases each). The CDR3 contains 17 residues. The V gene's germline CDR1 is SGHRS and CDR2 YFSETQ. V lost 1 base and J lost 2, with 17 bases in between. CDR3 bases: TGCGCCAGCAGCTTGCTAAGCGACGGGGCCTACACAGATACGCAGTATTTT. It yields the protein CASSLLSDGAYTDTQYF.

This clonotype has only a few counts. CDR3 DNA: TGTGCCAGTAGTATAGAGGTTAGCGGGAGTCTAAATGAGCAGTTCTTC. Translation gives CASSIEVSGSLNEQFF. The genes are TRBV19 and TRBJ2-1; TRBD2 aligns across 9 bases. The CDR3 has 16 amino acids. With 0 bases clipped from V and 7 bases from J, the junction kept 7 bases outside the gene matches. The germline V gene has CDR1 LNHDA and CDR2 SQIVND (reference sequence).

This clonotype has a count of ten or more. The genes are TRBV5-1 and TRBJ2-1, with D possibly being TRBD2 (5 bases). The CDR3 is 17 amino acids. The V end lost 0 bases, the J end lost 0 bases, and 13 bases lay between the germline ends. The germline gives CDR1 SGHRS, CDR2 YFSETQ. The CDR3 DNA is TGCGCCAGCAGCTTGGTGACTACCGGCCGCTCCTACAATGAGCAGTTCTTC. This codes for CASSLVTTGRSYNEQFF. Filled out from reference TRBV5-1 and TRBJ2-1, the complete variable domain reads KAGVTQTPRYLIKTRGQQVTLSCSPISGHRSVSWYQQTPGQGLQFLFEYFSETQRNKGNFPGRFSGRQFSNSRSEMNVSTLELGDSALYLCASSLVTTGRSYNEQFFGPGTRLTVL.